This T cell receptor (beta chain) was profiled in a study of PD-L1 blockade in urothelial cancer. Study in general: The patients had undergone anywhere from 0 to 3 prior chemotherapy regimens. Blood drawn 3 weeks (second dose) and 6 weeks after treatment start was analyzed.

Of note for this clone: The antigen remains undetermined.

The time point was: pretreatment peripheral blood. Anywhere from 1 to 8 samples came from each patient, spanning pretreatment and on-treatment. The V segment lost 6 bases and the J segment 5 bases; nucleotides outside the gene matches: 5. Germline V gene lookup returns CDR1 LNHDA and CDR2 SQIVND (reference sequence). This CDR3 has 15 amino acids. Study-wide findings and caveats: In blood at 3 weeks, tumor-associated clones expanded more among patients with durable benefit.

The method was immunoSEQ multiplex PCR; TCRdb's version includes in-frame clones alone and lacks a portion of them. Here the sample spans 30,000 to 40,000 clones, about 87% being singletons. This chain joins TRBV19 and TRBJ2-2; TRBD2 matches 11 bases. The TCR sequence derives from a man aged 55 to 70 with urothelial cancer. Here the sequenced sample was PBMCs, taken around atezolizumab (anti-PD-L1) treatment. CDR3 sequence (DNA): TGTGCCAGTAGCCTTAGCGGGAGGGTAACCGGGGAGCTGTTTTTT. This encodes CASSLSGRVTGELFF.